Detailed here is one T cell receptor beta chain. What it recognizes is unknown. PCR involved 60 Vbeta and 13 Jbeta primers. The repertoire was sequenced with immunoSEQ multiplex PCR; TCRdb's copy has only in-frame clones and lacks some. In the table there are 140,000 to 150,000 clones, around 80% of which are singletons. This sample is drawn from a study of cytomegalovirus exposure and HLA in healthy donors. J was trimmed by 5 bases and V by 5 bases; bases with no gene match: 17. This CDR3 region has 18 residues. The germline CDR1 and CDR2 sequences are SGHRS and YFSETQ. Study-wide findings and caveats: According to reports, the classifier identified cytomegalovirus status with high specificity and sensitivity.

The source material was PBMCs. This receptor was obtained from a woman aged 40 to 55 in good health and CMV-seropositive. The chain has TRBV5-1 and TRBJ2-1; TRBD2 matches 9 bases. The CDR3 reads CASRTPAVEAGGHNEQFF. DNA of the CDR3: TGCGCCAGCAGGACCCCCGCGGTGGAAGCGGGAGGCCACAATGAGCAGTTCTTC.